This T cell receptor (beta chain) was sequenced in a study of technical replicates of blood from four donors. The data were produced by immunoSEQ multiplex PCR, yet TCRdb's version contains in-frame clones alone and is incomplete. The sample shows some 100,000 clones, 96% of them seen only once. V dropped 2 bases and J dropped 2 bases, with 8 bases sitting between them. CDR1 and CDR2 from the germline V gene are SGHTS and YDEGEE. This CDR3 has 13 amino acids. Sequencing was done on a sample of T cells isolated from PBMCs. The rearrangement uses TRBV5-8 and TRBJ2-7; no clear D gene. The receptor's source is a human donor in good health. The CDR3 DNA reads as TGTGCCAGCAGCTTTCCCGGTACCTACGAGCAGTACTTC. The encoded protein is CASSFPGTYEQYF. The complete variable domain, with remaining parts taken from reference TRBV5-8 and TRBJ2-7, reads EAGVTQSPTHLIKTRGQQATLRCSPISGHTSVYWYQQALGLGLQFLLWYDEGEERNRGNFPPRFSGRQFPNYSSELNVNALELEDSALYLCASSFPGTYEQYFGPGTRLTVT.